The present entry profiles one TCR beta chain with its context. Produced via immunoSEQ multiplex PCR; TCRdb's table is partial and in-frame only. The sample includes tens of thousands of clones, approximately 86% of them seen just once. This sample was included in a study of blood T cell repertoires in COVID-19. The junction had 7 bases not matched to a gene; V was cut back by 5 bases and J by 8 bases. CDR3 size: 13 residues. The sample comprised peripheral blood. This chain connects TRBV12-3 or TRBV12-4 to TRBJ1-1; 8 nucleotides match TRBD1. The receptor was derived from a man in his forties with acute or convalescent COVID-19. CDR3 in DNA: TGTGCCAGCAGTCTAATAGACAGGGGAGAAGCTTTCTTT. Protein: CASSLIDRGEAFF.